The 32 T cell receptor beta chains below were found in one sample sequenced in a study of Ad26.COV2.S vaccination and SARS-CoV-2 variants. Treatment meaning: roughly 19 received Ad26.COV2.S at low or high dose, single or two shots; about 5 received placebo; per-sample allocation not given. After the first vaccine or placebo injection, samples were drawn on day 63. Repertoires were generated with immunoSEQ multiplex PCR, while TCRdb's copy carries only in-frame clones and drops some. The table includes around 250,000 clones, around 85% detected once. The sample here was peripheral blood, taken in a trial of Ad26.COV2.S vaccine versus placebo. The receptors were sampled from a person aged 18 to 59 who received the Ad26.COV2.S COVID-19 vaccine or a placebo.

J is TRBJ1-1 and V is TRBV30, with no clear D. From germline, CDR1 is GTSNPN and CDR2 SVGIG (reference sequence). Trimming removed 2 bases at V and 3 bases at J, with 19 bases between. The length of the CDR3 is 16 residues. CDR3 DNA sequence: TGTGCCTGGAGTCCCAGGTATTTGTGGTCGGACACTGAAGCTTTCTTT. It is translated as CAWSPRYLWSDTEAFF.

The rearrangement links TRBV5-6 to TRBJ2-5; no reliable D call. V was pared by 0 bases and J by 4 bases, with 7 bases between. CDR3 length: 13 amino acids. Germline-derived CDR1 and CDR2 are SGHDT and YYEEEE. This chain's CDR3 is CASSLGNAETQYF. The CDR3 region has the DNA TGTGCCAGCAGCTTGGGGAACGCAGAGACCCAGTACTTC. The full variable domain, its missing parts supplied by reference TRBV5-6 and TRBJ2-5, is DAGVTQSPTHLIKTRGQQVTLRCSPKSGHDTVSWYQQALGQGPQFIFQYYEEEERQRGNFPDRFSGHQFPNYSSELNVNALLLGDSALYLCASSLGNAETQYFGPGTRLLVL.

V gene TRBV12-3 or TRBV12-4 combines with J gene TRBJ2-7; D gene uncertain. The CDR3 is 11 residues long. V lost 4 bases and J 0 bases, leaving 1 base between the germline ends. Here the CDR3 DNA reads TGTGCCAGCAGTTCCTCCTACGAGCAGTACTTC. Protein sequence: CASSSSYEQYF.

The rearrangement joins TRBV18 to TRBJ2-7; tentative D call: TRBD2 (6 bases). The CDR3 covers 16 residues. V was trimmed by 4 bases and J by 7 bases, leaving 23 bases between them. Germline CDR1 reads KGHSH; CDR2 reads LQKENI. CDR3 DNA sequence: TGTGCCAGCTCACTAGACCGGCCAGCCGGGGGTGAGGAGCAGTACGTC. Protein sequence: CASSLDRPAGGEEQYV.

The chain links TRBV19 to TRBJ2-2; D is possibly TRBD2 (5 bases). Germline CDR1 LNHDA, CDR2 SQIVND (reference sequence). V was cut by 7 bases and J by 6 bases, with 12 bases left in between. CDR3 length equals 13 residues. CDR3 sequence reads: CASTSSIAGELFF. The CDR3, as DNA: TGTGCCAGTACCTCTAGCATCGCCGGGGAGCTGTTTTTT.

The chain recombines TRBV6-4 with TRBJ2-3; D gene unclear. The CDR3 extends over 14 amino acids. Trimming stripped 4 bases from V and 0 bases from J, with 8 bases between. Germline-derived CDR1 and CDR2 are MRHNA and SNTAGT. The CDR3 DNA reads TGTGCCAGCAGTGGGACGGACAGCACAGATACGCAGTATTTT. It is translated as CASSGTDSTDTQYF.

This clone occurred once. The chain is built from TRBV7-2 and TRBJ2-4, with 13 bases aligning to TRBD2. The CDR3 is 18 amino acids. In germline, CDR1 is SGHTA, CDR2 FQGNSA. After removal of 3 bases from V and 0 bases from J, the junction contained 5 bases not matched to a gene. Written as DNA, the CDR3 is TGTGCCAGCAGCTTCGGGGGACTAGCGGGGTTAGCCAAAAACATTCAGTACTTC. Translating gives CASSFGGLAGLAKNIQYF.

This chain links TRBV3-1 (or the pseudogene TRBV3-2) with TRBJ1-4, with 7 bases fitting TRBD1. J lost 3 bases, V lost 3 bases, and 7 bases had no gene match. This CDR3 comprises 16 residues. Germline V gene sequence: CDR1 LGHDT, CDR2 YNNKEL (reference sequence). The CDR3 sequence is CASSHRGALANEKLFF. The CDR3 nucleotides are TGTGCCAGCAGCCACAGGGGGGCGCTCGCTAATGAAAAACTGTTTTTT.

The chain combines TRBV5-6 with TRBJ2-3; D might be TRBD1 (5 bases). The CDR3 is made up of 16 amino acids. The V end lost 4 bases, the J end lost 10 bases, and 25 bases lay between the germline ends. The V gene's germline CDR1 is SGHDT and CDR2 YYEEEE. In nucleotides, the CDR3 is TGTGCCAGCAGCCACGTCGAAGGGGCAACCGCTGTTGCGCAGTATTTT. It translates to CASSHVEGATAVAQYF.

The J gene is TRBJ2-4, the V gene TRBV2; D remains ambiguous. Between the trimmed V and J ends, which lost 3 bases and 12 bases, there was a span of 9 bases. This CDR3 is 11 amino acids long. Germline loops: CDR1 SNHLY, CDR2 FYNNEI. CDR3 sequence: CASSETTSQYF. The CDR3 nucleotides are TGTGCCAGCAGTGAGACGACATCTCAGTACTTC.

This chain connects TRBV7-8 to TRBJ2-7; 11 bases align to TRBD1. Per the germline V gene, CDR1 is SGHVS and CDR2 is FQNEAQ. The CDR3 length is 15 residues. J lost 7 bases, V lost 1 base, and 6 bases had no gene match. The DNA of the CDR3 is TGTGCCAGCAGCTTAGTAGGGACAGGGGGAAGGGAGCAGTACGTC. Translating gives CASSLVGTGGREQYV.

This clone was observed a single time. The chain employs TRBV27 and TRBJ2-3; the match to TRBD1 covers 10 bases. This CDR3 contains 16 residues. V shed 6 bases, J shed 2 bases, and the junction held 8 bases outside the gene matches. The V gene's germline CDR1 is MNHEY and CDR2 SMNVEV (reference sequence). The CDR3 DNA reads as TGTGCCAGCAGGGGGGACAGGGGTTTAAACACAGATACGCAGTATTTT. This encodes CASRGDRGLNTDTQYF.

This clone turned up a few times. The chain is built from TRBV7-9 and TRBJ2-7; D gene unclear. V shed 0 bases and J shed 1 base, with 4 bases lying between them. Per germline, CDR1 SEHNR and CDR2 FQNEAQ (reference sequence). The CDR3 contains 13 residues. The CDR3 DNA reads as TGTGCCAGCAGCTTAGCCGGGTCCTACGAGCAGTACTTC. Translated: CASSLAGSYEQYF.

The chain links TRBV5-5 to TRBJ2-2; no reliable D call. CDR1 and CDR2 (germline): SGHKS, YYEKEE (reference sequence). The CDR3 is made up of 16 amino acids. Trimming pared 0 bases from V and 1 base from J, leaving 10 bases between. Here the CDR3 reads CASSLAAALNTGELFF. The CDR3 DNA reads TGTGCCAGCAGCTTGGCCGCAGCCCTGAACACCGGGGAGCTGTTTTTT. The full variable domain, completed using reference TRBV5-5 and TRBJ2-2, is DAGVTQSPTHLIKTRGQQVTLRCSPISGHKSVSWYQQVLGQGPQFIFQYYEKEERGRGNFPDRFSARQFPNYSSELNVNALLLGDSALYLCASSLAAALNTGELFFGEGSRLTVL.

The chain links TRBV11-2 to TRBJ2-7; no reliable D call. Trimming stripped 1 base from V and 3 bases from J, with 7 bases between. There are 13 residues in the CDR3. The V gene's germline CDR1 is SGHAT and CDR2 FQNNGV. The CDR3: CASSLGRIYEQYF. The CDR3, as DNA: TGTGCCAGCAGCTTAGGACGGATCTACGAGCAGTACTTC.

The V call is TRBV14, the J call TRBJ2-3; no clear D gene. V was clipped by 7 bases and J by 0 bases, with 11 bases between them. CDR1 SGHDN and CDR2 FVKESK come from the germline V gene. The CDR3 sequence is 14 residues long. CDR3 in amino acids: CASKAYLSTDTQYF. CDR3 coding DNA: TGTGCCAGCAAGGCCTACCTTAGCACAGATACGCAGTATTTT.

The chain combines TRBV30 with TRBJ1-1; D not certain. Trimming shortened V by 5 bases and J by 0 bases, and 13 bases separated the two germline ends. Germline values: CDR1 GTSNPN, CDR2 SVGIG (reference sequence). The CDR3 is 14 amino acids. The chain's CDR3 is CAWLPQEMNTEAFF. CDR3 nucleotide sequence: TGTGCCTGGTTACCCCAGGAGATGAACACTGAAGCTTTCTTT.

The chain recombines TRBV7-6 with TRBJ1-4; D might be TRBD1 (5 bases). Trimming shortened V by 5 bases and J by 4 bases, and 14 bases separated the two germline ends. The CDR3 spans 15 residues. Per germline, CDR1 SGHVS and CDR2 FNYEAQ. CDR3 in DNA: TGTGCCAGCAGCCAGGTCGGGGGGTTTAATGAAAAACTGTTTTTT. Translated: CASSQVGGFNEKLFF.

The CDR3 DNA reads as TGTGCCAGCAGTGAGAGGGGGTGGGACAGCCGGGAGCTGTTTTTT. This gives the protein CASSERGWDSRELFF. The rearrangement links TRBV25-1 to TRBJ2-2; 7 positions match TRBD1. Germline loops: CDR1 MGHDK, CDR2 SYGVNS. V gave up 3 bases and J gave up 9 bases; unmatched junction bases: 10. The CDR3 loop spans 15 amino acids. The full variable domain, with the rest looked up from reference TRBV25-1 and TRBJ2-2, is EADIYQTPRYLVIGTGKKITLECSQTMGHDKMYWYQQDPGMELHLIHYSYGVNSTEKGDLSSESTVSRIRTEHFPLTLESARPSHTSQYLCASSERGWDSRELFFGEGSRLTVL.

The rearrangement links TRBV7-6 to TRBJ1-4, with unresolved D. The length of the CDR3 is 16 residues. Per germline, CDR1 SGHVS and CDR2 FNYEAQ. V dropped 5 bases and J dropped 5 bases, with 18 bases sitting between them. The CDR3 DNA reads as TGTGCCAGCAGCCCCGGTCCCGGCAGTTCGAATGAAAAACTGTTTTTT. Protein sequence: CASSPGPGSSNEKLFF.

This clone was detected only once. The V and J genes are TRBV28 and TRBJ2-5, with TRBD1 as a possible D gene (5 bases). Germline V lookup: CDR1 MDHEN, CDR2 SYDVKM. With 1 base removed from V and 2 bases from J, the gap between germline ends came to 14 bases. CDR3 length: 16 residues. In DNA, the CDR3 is TGTGCCAGCAGTTTATACACAGGATCTTCACAAGAGACCCAGTACTTC. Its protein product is CASSLYTGSSQETQYF.

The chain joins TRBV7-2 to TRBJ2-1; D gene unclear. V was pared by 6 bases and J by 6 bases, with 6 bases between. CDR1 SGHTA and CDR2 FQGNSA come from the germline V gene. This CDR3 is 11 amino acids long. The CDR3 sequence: CASSLSNEQFF. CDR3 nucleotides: TGTGCCAGCAGTCTCAGCAATGAGCAGTTCTTC.

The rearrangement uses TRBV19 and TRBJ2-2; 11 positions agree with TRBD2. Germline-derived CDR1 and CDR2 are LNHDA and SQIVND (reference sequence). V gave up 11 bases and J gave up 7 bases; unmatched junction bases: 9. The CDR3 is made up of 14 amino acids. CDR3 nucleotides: TGTGCCTCTAGACTAGCGGGGTCCGGCGGGGAGCTGTTTTTT. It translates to CASRLAGSGGELFF.

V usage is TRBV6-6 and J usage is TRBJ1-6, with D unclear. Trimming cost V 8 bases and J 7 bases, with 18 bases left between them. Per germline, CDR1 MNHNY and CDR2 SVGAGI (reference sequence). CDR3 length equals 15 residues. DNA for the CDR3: TGTGCCAGCTGGCCCGTGGATGTGGGGAATTCACCCCTCCACTTT. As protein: CASWPVDVGNSPLHF.

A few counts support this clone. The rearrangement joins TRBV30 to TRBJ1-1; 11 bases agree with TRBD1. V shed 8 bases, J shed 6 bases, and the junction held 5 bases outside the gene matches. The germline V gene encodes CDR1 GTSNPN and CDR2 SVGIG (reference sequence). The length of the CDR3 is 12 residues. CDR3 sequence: CAGQGAVAEAFF. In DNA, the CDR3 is TGTGCCGGACAGGGGGCGGTTGCTGAAGCTTTCTTT.

The chain's CDR3 is CASSDTGTDTQYF. DNA for the CDR3: TGTGCCAGCAGTGATACAGGGACAGATACGCAGTATTTT. This sequence joins TRBV6-4 and TRBJ2-3; TRBD1 might be the D (6 bases). Trimming took off 3 bases at V and 3 bases at J, with 7 bases between the two ends. The CDR3 loop spans 13 amino acids. CDR1 and CDR2 from the germline V gene are MRHNA and SNTAGT.

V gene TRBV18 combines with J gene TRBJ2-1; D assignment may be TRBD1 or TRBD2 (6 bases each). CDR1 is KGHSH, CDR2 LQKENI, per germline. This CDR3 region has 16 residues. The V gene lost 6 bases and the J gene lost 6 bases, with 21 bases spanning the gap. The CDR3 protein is CASSRDTSSTGNEQFF. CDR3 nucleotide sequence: TGTGCCAGCTCGCGGGACACTAGTTCCACAGGCAATGAGCAGTTCTTC. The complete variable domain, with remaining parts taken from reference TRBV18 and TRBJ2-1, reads NAGVMQNPRHLVRRRGQEARLRCSPMKGHSHVYWYRQLPEEGLKFMVYLQKENIIDESGMPKERFSAEFPKEGPSILRIQQVVRGDSAAYFCASSRDTSSTGNEQFFGPGTRLTVL.

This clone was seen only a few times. The CDR3 protein is CASSRVRGSSYEQYF. CDR3 in DNA: TGCGCCAGCAGCCGGGTGAGGGGGAGCTCCTACGAGCAGTACTTC. The gene calls are TRBV4-3 and TRBJ2-7; D possibly corresponds to TRBD1 (6 bases). The germline V gene encodes CDR1 LGHNA and CDR2 YSLEER. Trimming took 4 bases from V and 0 from J, leaving 13 bases between them. The CDR3 covers 15 residues.

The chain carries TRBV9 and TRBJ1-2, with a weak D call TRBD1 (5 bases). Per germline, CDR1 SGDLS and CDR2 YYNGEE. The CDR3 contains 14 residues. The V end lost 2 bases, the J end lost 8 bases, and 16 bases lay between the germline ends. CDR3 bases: TGTGCCAGCAGCGTTAGGGGAGAGATGGAGGGCTACACCTTC. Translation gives CASSVRGEMEGYTF.

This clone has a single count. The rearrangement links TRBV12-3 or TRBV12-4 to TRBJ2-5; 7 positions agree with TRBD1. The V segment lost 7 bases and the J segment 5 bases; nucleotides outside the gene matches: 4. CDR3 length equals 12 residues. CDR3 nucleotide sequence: TGTGCCAGCAAAGACAGGGCGGAGACCCAGTACTTC. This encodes CASKDRAETQYF.

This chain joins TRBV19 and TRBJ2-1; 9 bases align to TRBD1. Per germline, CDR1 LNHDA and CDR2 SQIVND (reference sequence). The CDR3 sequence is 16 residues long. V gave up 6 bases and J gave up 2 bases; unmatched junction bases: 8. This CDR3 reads CASRTPGTGTYNEQFF. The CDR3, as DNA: TGTGCCAGTAGGACGCCCGGGACAGGGACCTACAATGAGCAGTTCTTC.

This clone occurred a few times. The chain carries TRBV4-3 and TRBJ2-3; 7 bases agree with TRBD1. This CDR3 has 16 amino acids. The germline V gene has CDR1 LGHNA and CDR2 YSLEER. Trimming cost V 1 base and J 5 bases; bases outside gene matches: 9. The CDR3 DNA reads TGCGCCAGCAGCCAAGGGACAGGAGAGATAGGAGATACGCAGTATTTT. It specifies CASSQGTGEIGDTQYF.